This T cell receptor beta chain appears in the sequencing data of a study of T cells after yellow fever vaccination. Study-wide context: Preparation of the low-cell-number fractions used SMART-Seq v4 Ultra Low Input. General observations from the study: Booster samples showed a return of most primary-vaccination clones (approximately 95% CD4, approximately 85% CD8).

CDR1 MNHNS and CDR2 SASEGT come from the germline V gene. The CDR3 is made up of 16 amino acids. Trimming shortened V by 3 bases and J by 2 bases, and 17 bases separated the two germline ends. This clonotype was recorded a few times. As yet, its antigen is unknown. TCRdb passed the 5' RACE reads through MiXCR, listing each CDR3 protein once. The table records 85,000 to 100,000 distinct CDR3 sequences, under 6.5% of them present only once. This material consisted of CD8+ T cells sorted from PBMCs, taken 10 days after the yellow fever booster vaccination. This receptor was taken from a man between 18 and 35 years old who received the YFV17D yellow fever vaccine. This chain joins TRBV6-1 and TRBJ2-7; D remains unclear. The CDR3 reads CASSDLGHYQTYEQYF. For the CDR3, the DNA is TGTGCCAGCAGTGATTTGGGCCATTATCAAACCTACGAGCAGTACTTC.